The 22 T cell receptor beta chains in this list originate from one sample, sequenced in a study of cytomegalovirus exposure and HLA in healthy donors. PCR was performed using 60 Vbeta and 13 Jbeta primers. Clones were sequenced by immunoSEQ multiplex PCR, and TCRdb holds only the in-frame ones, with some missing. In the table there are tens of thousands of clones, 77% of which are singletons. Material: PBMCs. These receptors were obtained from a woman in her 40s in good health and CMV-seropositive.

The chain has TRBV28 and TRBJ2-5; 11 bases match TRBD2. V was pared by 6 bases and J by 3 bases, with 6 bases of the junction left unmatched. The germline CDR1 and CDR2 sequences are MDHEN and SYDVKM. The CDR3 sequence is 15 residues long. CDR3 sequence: CASSRRLAGKETQYF. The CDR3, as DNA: TGTGCCAGCAGCCGGAGACTAGCGGGGAAAGAGACCCAGTACTTC.

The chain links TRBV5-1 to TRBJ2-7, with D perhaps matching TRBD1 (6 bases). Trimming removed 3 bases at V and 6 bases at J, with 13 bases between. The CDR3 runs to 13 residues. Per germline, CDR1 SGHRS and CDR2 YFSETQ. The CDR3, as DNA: TGCGCCAGCAGCTCCACAGGGACGGGCGAGCAGTACTTC. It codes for CASSSTGTGEQYF.

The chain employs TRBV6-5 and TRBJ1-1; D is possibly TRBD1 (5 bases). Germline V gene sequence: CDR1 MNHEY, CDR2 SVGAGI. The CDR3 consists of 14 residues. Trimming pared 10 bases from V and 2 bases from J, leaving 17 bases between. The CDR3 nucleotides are TGTGCCAACCACAGGTATCCCTTCAACACTGAAGCTTTCTTT. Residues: CANHRYPFNTEAFF.

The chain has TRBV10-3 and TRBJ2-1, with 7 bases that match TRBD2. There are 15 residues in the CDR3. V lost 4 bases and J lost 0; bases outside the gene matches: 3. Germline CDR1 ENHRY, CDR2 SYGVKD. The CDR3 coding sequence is TGTGCCATCAGTGGGGGGGGGAGCTCCTACAATGAGCAGTTCTTC. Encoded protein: CAISGGGSSYNEQFF.

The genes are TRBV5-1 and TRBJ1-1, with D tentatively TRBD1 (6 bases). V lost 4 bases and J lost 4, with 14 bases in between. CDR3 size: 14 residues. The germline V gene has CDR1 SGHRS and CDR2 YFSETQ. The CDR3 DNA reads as TGCGCCAGCAGCGTTATATCAGGGGTCACTGAAGCTTTCTTT. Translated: CASSVISGVTEAFF.

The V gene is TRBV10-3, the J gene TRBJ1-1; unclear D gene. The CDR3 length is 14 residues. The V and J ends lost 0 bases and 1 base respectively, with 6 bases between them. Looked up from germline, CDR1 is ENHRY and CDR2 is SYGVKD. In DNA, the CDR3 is TGTGCCATCAGTGAGTCAGGAGGGAACACTGAAGCTTTCTTT. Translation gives CAISESGGNTEAFF.

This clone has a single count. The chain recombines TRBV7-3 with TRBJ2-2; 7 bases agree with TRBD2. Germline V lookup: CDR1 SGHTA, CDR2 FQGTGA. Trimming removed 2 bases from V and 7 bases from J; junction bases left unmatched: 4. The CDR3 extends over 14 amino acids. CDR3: CASSLGGDGGELFF. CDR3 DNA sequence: TGTGCCAGCAGCTTAGGGGGGGACGGCGGGGAGCTGTTTTTT.

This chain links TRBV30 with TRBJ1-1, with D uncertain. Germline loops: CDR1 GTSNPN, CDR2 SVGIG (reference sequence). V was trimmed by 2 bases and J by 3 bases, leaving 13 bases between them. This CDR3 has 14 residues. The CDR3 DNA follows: TGTGCCTGGAGTCCCCAGGTTTCCCACACTGAAGCTTTCTTT. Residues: CAWSPQVSHTEAFF.

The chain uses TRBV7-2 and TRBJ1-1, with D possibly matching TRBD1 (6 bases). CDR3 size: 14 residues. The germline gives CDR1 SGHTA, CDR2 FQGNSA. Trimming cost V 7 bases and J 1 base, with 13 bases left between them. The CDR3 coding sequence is TGTGCCAGCATCCACAGGGACACGAACACTGAAGCTTTCTTT. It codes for CASIHRDTNTEAFF.

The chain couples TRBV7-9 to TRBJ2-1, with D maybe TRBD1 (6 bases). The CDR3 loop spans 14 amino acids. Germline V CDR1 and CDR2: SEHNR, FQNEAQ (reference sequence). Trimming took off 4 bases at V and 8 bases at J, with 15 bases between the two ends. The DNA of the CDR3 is TGTGCCAGCAGCTATGGGGTGCAGGGGTATGAGCAGTTCTTC. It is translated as CASSYGVQGYEQFF.

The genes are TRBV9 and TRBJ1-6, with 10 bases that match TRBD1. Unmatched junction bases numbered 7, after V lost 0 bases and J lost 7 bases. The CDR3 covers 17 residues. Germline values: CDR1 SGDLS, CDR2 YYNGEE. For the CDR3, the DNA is TGTGCCAGCAGCGTAGATGACGGGACAGGGGCGAATTCACCCCTCCACTTT. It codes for CASSVDDGTGANSPLHF.

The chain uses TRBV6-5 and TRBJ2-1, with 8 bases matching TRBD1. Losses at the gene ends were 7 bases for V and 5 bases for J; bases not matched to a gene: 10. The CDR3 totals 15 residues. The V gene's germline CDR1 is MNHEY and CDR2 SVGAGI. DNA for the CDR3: TGTGCCAGCAAAGCAACTACAGGGGGTAACAATGAGCAGTTCTTC. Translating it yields CASKATTGGNNEQFF.

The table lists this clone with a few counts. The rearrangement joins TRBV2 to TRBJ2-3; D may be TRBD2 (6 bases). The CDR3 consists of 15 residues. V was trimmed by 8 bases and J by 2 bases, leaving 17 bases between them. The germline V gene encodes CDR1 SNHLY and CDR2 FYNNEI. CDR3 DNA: TGTGCCAGCCCCGTCGGGGGAATCGCCACAGATACGCAGTATTTT. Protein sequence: CASPVGGIATDTQYF.

This CDR3 is CASSLSWSSYEQYF. CDR3 DNA sequence: TGTGCCAGCAGTTTATCATGGAGCTCCTACGAGCAGTACTTC. The chain is built from TRBV27 and TRBJ2-7; D is unclear. The V end lost 0 bases, the J end lost 0 bases, and 6 bases lay between the germline ends. Per the germline V gene, CDR1 is MNHEY and CDR2 is SMNVEV (reference sequence). The CDR3 is 14 residues long.

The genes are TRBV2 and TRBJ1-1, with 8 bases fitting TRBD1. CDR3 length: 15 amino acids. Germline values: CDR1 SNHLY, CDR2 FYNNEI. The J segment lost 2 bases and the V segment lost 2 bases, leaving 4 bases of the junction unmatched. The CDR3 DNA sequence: TGTGCCAGCAGTGAATTTGGGACAGGTAACACTGAAGCTTTCTTT. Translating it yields CASSEFGTGNTEAFF.

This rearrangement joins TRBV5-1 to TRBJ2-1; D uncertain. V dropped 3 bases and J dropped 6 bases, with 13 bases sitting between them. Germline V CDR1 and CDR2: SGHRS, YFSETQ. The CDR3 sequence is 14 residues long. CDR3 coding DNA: TGCGCCAGCAGCTCCGCCGGTGTTGGCAATGAGCAGTTCTTC. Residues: CASSSAGVGNEQFF.

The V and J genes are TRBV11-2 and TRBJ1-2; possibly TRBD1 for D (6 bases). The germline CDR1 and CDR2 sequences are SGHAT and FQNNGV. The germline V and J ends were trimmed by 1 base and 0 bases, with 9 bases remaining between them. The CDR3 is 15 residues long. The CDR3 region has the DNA TGTGCCAGCAGCTTAGGGGCAGGGGCTAACTATGGCTACACCTTC. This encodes CASSLGAGANYGYTF.

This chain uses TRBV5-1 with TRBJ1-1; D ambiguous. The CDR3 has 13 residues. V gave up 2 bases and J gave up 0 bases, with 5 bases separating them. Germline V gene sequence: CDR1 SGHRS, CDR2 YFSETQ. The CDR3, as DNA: TGCGCCAGCAGCTTATCGGTGAACACTGAAGCTTTCTTT. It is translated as CASSLSVNTEAFF.

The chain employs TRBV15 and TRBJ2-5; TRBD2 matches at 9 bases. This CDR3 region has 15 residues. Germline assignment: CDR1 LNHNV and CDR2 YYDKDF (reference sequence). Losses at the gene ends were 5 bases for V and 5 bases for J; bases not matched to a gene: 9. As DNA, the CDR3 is TGTGCCACCAGCCCAAAGCGGGGGGCTACGGAGACCCAGTACTTC. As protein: CATSPKRGATETQYF.

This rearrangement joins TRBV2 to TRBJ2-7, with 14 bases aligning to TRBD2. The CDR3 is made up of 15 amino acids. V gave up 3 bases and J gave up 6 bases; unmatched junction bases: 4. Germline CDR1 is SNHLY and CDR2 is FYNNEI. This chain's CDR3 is CASSETSGGAGEQYF. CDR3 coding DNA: TGTGCCAGCAGTGAGACTAGCGGGGGGGCCGGCGAGCAGTACTTC.

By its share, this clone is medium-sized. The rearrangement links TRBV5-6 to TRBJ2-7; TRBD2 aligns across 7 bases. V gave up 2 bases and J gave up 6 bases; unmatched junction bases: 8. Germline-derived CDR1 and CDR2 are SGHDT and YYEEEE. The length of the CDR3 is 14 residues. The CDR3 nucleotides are TGTGCCAGCAGCTTACTAGCGCAGGTTAGCGAGCAGTACTTC. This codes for CASSLLAQVSEQYF.

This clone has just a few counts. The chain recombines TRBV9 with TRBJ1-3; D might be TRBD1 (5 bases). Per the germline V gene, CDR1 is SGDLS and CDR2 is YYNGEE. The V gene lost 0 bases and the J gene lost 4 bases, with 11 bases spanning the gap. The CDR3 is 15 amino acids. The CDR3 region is CASSVAGSGGNTIYF. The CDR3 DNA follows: TGTGCCAGCAGCGTAGCAGGGTCAGGAGGAAACACCATATATTTT.